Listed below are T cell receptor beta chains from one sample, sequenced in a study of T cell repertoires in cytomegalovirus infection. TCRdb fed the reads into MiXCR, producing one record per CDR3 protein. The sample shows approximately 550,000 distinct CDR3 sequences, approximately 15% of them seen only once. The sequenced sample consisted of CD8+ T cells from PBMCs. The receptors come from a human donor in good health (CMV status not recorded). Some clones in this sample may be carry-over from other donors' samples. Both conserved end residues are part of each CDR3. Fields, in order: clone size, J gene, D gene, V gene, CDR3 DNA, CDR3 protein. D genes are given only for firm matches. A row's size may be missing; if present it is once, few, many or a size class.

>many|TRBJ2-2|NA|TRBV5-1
TGCGCCAGCAGCTCGGACAGCCGGCCCGGGGAGCTGTTTTTT
CASSSDSRPGELFF
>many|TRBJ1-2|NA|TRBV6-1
TGTGCCAGCAGTAACGTGGGCGCGGGGCGCGGCTACACCTTC
CASSNVGAGRGYTF
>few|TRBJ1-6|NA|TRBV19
TGTGCCAGTAGTACGGACGGGAATTCACCCCTCCACTTT
CASSTDGNSPLHF
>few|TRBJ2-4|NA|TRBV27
TGTGCCAGCAGTTTATCGGTAGGGGTGGTCAAAAACATTCAGTACTTC
CASSLSVGVVKNIQYF
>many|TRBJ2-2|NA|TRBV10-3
TGTGCCATCAGTGACGGGCCACCGCGGAGCACCGGGGAGCTGTTTTTT
CAISDGPPRSTGELFF
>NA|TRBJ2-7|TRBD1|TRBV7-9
TGTGCCAGCAGCTACTACGGGACAGGGGCCCTCTACGAGCAGTACTTC
CASSYYGTGALYEQYF
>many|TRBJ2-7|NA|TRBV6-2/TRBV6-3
TGTGCCAGCAGTGCTGATTGGGCAGCTTTTTCCTACGAGCAGTACTTC
CASSADWAAFSYEQYF
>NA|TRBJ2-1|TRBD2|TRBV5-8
TGTGCCAGCAGCTTAGATCTAGCGGGGGAGAATCACAATGAGCAGTTCTTC
CASSLDLAGENHNEQFF
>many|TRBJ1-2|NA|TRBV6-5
TGTGCCAGCAGTCCCCGGGGCCCACTGGGCTACACCTTC
CASSPRGPLGYTF
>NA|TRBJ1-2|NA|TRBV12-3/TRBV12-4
TGTGCCAGCAGTCTGTGGGGACAAGGCTATGGCTACACCTTC
CASSLWGQGYGYTF
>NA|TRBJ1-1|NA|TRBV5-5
TGTGCCAGCAGCCAAGCAACGGGACTCACTTTGCGGGGCACTGAAGCTTTCTTT
CASSQATGLTLRGTEAFF
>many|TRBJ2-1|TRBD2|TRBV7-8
TGTGCCAGCAGCGGTGAGACTAGCGCCGTGAAATACAATGAGCAGTTCTTC
CASSGETSAVKYNEQFF
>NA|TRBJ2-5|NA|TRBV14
TGTGCCAGCAGCCAAGATCTGGAGAGGATAAAGTACTTC
CASSQDLERIKYF
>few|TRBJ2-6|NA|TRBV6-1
TGTGCCAGCACCTTGGGGGGCCCTGGGGCCAACGTCCTGACTTTC
CASTLGGPGANVLTF
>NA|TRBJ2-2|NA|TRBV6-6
TGTGCCAGCAGTTACGGGTTTGGAACCGGGGGGCTGTTTTTT
CASSYGFGTGGLFF
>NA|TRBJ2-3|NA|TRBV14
TGTGCCAGCAGCCAGGGCCTAGTCGCAGATACGCAGTATTTT
CASSQGLVADTQYF
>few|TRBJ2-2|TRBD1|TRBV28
TGTGCCACCTTACCGACAGGGGCGAACACCGGGGAGCTGTTTTTT
CATLPTGANTGELFF
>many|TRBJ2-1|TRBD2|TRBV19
TGTGCCAGTAGTATAGGAGCGGGAGTTGAAAATGAGCAGTTCTTC
CASSIGAGVENEQFF
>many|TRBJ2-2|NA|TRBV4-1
TGCGCCAGCAGCCAAGCCCCGGGCCGCCACGACGGGGAGCTGTTTTTT
CASSQAPGRHDGELFF
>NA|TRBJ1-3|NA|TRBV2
TGTGCCACGGTGGGAACCACCATATATTTT
CATVGTTIYF
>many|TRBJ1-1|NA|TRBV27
TGTGCCAGCAGTTTCGGGGGGCTAGCTTTCTTT
CASSFGGLAFF
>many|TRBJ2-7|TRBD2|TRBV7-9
TGTGCCAGCAGCTTACCTAGCGGAATCGAGCAGTACTTC
CASSLPSGIEQYF
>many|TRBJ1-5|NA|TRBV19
TGTGCCAGTAAATCTCTGGAAAATAGCAATCAGCCCCAGCATTTT
CASKSLENSNQPQHF
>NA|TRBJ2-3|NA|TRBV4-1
TGCGCCAGCAGCCAAGGAGCTAGGGGGGGCACAGATACGCAGTATTTT
CASSQGARGGTDTQYF
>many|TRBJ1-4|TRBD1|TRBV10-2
TGCGCCAGCAGTAACAGGGGAAACGGTGAAAAACTGTTTTTT
CASSNRGNGEKLFF
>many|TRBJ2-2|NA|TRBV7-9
TGTGCCAGCAGCCACCGGATCCGCTCCGGGGAGCTGTTTTTT
CASSHRIRSGELFF
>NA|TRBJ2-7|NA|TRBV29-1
TGCAGCGCCTTGACAGGCGCGCTTACCTACGAGCAGTACTTC
CSALTGALTYEQYF
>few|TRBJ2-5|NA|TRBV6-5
TGTGCCAGCAGTTACCGTGCGGAGATTCAAGAGACCCAGTACTTC
CASSYRAEIQETQYF
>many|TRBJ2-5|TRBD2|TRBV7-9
TGTGCCAGCAGCCCTAGACTAGCGGGAGGGCAGTACTTC
CASSPRLAGGQYF
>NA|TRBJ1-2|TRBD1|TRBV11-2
TGTGCCAGCAGCCCTGAGACAGGGGCTAACTATGGCTACACCTTC
CASSPETGANYGYTF
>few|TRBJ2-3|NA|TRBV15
TGTGCCACCAGCCACCCTCCGCGGACGGCTAGCACAGATACGCAGTATTTT
CATSHPPRTASTDTQYF
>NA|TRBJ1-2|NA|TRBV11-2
TGTGCCAGCAGCCCCATACCCCTTTTCTATGGCTACACCTTC
CASSPIPLFYGYTF
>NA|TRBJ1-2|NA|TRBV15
TGTGCCACCAGCAGAGATAGACAGGACCCCTATGGCTACACCTTC
CATSRDRQDPYGYTF
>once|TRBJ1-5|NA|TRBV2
TGTGCCAGCAGTAGGCATATCGTCAGAGGGGGAAAGGTTCAGCCCCGGCATTTT
CASSRHIVRGGKVQPRHF
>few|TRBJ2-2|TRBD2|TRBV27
TGTGCCAGCAGTTATGGGGCGGGGGGGACCGGGGAGCTGTTTTTT
CASSYGAGGTGELFF
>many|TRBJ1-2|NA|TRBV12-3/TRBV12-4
TGTGCCAGCAGTTTAGTATCTTTATCCCTCTATGGCTACACCTTC
CASSLVSLSLYGYTF
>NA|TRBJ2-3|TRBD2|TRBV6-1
TGTGCCAGCAGTGCCGCGGGAGCCCTGGATACGCAGTATTTT
CASSAAGALDTQYF
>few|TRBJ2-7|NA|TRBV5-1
TGCGCCACCTCTGAAGGGGCTTCCTACGAGCAGTACTTC
CATSEGASYEQYF
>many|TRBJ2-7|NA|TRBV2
TGTGCCAGCAGTGCTAACGAGCAGTACTTC
CASSANEQYF
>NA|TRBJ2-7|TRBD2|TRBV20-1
TGCAGTGCTAGAGATAGGGGGGGTAGCGGGAGAACGGGCGAGCAGTACTTC
CSARDRGGSGRTGEQYF
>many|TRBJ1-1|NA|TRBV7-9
TGTGCCAGCAGCTTAGATTGGCGGGCTTTCTTT
CASSLDWRAFF
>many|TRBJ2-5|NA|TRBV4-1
TGCGCCAGCAGCCGACCCGGTCTGGGGGTACAGACCCAGTACTTC
CASSRPGLGVQTQYF